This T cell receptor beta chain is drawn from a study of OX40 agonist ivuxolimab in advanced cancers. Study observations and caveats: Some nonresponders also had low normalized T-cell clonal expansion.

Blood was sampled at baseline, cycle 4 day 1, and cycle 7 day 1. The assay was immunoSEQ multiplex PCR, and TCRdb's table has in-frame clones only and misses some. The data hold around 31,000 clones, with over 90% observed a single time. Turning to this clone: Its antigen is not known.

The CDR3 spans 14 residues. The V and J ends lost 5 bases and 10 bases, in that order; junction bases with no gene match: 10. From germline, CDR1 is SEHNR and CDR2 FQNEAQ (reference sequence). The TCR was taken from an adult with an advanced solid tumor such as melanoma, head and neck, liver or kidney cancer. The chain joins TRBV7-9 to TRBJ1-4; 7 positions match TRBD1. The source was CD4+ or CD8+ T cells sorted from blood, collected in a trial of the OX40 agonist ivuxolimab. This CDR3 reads CASSNDRVKGKLFF. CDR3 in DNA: TGTGCCAGCAGCAACGACAGGGTGAAAGGAAAACTGTTTTTT.